Sequencing of this T cell receptor beta chain was carried out in a study of cytomegalovirus exposure and HLA in healthy donors. Only a few counts were recorded for this clone. The PCR made use of 60 Vbeta and 13 Jbeta primers. Repertoires were generated with immunoSEQ multiplex PCR, while TCRdb's copy carries only in-frame clones and drops some. The table has about 180,000 clones, 75% to 85% seen once. The source of this sequence is a man aged 18 to 30 in good health and CMV-seronegative. Sequences were obtained from PBMCs.

The CDR3 reads CASSYGTSGENEQFF. CDR3 sequence (DNA): TGTGCCAGCAGTTACGGGACTAGCGGAGAGAATGAGCAGTTCTTC. V usage is TRBV6-6 and J usage is TRBJ2-1, with TRBD2 identical over 11 bases. With 2 bases clipped from V and 7 bases from J, the junction kept 4 bases outside the gene matches. Germline V CDR1 and CDR2: MNHNY, SVGAGI (reference sequence). The CDR3 covers 15 residues.